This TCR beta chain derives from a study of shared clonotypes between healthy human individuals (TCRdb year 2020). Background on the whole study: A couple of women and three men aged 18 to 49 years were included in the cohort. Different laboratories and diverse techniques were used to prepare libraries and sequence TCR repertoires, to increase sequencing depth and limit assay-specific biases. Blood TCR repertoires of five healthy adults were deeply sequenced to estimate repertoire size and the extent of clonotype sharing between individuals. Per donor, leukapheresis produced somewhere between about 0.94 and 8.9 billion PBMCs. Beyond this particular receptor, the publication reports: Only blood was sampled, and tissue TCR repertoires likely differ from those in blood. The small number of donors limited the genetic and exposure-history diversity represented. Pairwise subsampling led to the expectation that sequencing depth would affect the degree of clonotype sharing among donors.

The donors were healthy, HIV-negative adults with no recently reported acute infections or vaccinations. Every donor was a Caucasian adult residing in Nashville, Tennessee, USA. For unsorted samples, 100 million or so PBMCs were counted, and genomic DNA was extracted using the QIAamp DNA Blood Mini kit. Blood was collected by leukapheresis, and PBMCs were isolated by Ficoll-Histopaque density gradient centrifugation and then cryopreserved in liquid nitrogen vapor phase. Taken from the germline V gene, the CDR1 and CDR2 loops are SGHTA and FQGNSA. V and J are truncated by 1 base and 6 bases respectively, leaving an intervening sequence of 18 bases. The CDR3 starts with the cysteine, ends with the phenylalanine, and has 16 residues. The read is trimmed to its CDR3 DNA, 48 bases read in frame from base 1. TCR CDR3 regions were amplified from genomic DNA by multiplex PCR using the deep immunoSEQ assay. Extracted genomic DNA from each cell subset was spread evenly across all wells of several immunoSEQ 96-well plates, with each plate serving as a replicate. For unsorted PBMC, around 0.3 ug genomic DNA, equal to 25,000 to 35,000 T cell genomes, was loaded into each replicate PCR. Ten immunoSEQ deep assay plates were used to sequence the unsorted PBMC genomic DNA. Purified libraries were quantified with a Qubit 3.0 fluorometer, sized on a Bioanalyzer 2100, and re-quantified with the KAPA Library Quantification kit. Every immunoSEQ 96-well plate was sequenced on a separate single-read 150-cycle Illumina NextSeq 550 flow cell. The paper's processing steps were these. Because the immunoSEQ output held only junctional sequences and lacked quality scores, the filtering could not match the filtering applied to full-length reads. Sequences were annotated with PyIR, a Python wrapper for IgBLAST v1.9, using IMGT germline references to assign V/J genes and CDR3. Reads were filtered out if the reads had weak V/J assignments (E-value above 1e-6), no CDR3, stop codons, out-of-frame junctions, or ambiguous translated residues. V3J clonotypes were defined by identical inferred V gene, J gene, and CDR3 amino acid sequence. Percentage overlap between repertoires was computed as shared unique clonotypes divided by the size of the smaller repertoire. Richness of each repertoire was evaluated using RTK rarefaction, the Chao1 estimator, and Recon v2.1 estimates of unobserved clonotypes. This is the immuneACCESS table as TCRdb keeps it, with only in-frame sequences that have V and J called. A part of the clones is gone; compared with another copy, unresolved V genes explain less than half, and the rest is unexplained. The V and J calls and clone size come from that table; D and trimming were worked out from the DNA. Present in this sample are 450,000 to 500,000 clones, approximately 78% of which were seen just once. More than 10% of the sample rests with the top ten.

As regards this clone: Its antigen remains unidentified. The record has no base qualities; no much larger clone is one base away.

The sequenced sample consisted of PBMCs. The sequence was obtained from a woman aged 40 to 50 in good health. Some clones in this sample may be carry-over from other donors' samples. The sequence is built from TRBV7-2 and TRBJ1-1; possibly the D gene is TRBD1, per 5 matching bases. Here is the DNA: TGTGCCAGCAGCTTAGTAGGAGGGGCAGGAAGAGCTGAAGCTTTCTTT. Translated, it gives CASSLVGGAGRAEAFF.